These 5 T cell receptor beta chains were all obtained from the same sample, sequenced in a study of T cell responses to AZD1222 COVID-19 vaccine. Some clones are missing from TCRdb's copy, which holds only in-frame ones; the method was immunoSEQ multiplex PCR. The sample shows 150,000 or so clones, approximately 91% of them seen only once. The input for sequencing was peripheral blood, taken 28 days after the second AZD1222 dose. The receptors originated from an adult who received the AZD1222 COVID-19 vaccine.

The count of this clone is one. This chain links TRBV7-9 with TRBJ2-1; unclear D gene. V was shortened by 5 bases and J by 9 bases, with 14 bases between the two germline ends. Germline loops: CDR1 SEHNR, CDR2 FQNEAQ (reference sequence). CDR3 size: 13 residues. This chain's CDR3 is CASSLQHYGEQFF. The CDR3 DNA reads as TGTGCCAGCAGCCTTCAACACTACGGTGAGCAGTTCTTC. Combining the CDR3 with reference TRBV7-9 and TRBJ2-1 gives the whole variable domain DTGVSQNPRHKITKRGQNVTFRCDPISEHNRLYWYRQTLGQGPEFLTYFQNEAQLEKSRLLSDRFSAERPKGSFSTLEIQRTEQGDSAMYLCASSLQHYGEQFFGPGTRLTVL.

The chain recombines TRBV18 with TRBJ1-1, with unresolved D. The CDR3 is 14 residues long. Germline V CDR1 and CDR2: KGHSH, LQKENI. V lost 3 bases to trimming and J lost 1 base, with 9 bases between them. The chain's CDR3 is CASSPGSGNTEAFF. The CDR3 nucleotides read TGTGCCAGCTCACCGGGCTCAGGGAACACTGAAGCTTTCTTT.

V is TRBV7-9 and J is TRBJ1-2; D call uncertain. V was pared by 2 bases and J by 6 bases, with 16 bases between. CDR1 and CDR2 (germline): SEHNR, FQNEAQ (reference sequence). CDR3 length equals 15 residues. In DNA, the CDR3 is TGTGCCAGCAGCTTATACCAAATAGGGCTTAATGGCTACACCTTC. As protein: CASSLYQIGLNGYTF.

The chain couples TRBV2 to TRBJ2-1; 14 positions agree with TRBD2. Germline CDR1 and CDR2: SNHLY and FYNNEI. Trimming cost V 3 bases and J 2 bases; bases outside gene matches: 18. This CDR3 has 22 amino acids. CDR3 nucleotides: TGTGCCAGCAGTGAGGTATACAGGGGGACTAGCGGGAGTTATACCACCTACAATGAGCAGTTCTTC. This codes for CASSEVYRGTSGSYTTYNEQFF.

The chain couples TRBV5-1 to TRBJ2-5, with D perhaps TRBD1 or TRBD2 (5 bases each). The CDR3 covers 16 residues. With 3 bases removed from V and 5 bases from J, the gap between germline ends came to 20 bases. Germline V gene lookup returns CDR1 SGHRS and CDR2 YFSETQ. CDR3 amino acids: CASSSEPGTGRETQYF. The CDR3 DNA reads TGCGCCAGCAGCTCCGAGCCAGGGACGGGACGGGAGACCCAGTACTTC.